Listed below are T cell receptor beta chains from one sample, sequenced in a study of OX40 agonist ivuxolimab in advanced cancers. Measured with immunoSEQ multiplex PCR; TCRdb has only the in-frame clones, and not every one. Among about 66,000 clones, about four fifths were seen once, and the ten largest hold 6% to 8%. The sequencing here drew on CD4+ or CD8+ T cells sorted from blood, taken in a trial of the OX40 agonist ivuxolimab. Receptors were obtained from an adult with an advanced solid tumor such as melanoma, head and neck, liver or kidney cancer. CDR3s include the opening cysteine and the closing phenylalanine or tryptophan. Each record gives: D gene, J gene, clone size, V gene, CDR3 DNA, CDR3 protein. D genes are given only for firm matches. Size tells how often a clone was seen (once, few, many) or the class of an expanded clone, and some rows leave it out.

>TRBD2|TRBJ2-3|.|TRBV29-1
TGCAGCGTTGAAGAGAGGTCTAGCGGGAGCACAGATACGCAGTATTTT
CSVEERSSGSTDTQYF
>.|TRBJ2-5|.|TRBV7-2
TGTGCCAGCAGCCTTAGGATGGGGCAAGGGGAGACCCAGTACTTC
CASSLRMGQGETQYF
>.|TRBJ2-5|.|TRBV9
TGTGCCAGCAGCCCAGGAATCGGGCAAGAGACCCAGTACTTC
CASSPGIGQETQYF
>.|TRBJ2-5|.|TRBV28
TGTGCCAGCAGGACAGAGACTCCAGAGACCCAGTACTTC
CASRTETPETQYF
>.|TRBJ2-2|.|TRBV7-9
TGTGCCAGCAGCTTACGAGCTGGACAGATGAACACCGGGGAGCTGTTTTTT
CASSLRAGQMNTGELFF
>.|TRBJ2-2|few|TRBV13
TGTGCCAGCAGCTTAGTACCGGGACCGAAGAACACCGGGGAGCTGTTTTTT
CASSLVPGPKNTGELFF
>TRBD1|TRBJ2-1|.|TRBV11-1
TGTGCCAGCTCGGACCGGGACAGGGGGCGCAATGAGCAGTTCTTC
CASSDRDRGRNEQFF
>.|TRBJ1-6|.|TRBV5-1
TGCGCCAGCAGCCCGGACAGTTACTCACCCCTCCACTTT
CASSPDSYSPLHF
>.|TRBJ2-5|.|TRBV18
TGTGCCAGCTCACCACTTGGGCCAACAGGGTACCAAGAGACCCAGTACTTC
CASSPLGPTGYQETQYF
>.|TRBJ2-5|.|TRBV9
TGTGCCAGCAGCGTCAGGGATGAAGAGACCCAGTACTTC
CASSVRDEETQYF
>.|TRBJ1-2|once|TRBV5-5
TGTGCCAGCAGCGTTGCTGTCACCCCCTATGGCTACACCTTC
CASSVAVTPYGYTF
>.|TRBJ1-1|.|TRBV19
TGTGCCAGTAGCCGCCAGGGGAACACTGAAGCTTTCTTT
CASSRQGNTEAFF
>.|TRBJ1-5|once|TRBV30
TGTGCCTGGAGTGTATCGGGACAATATAGCAATCAGCCCCAGCATTTT
CAWSVSGQYSNQPQHF
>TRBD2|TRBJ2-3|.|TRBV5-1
TGCGCCAGCAGCTTGGGGCTGACTAGCGGGGTCGCAGATACGCAGTATTTT
CASSLGLTSGVADTQYF
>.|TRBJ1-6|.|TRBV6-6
TGTGCCAGCACTCAGGGTTGGTTAGGATCACCCCTCCACTTT
CASTQGWLGSPLHF
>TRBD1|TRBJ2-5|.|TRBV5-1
TGCGCCAGCTCAGGGACAGCGAACCAAGAGACCCAGTACTTC
CASSGTANQETQYF
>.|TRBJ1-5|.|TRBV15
TGTGCCACCAGCAGAGACGGGGCCCCGGATCAGCCCCAGCATTTT
CATSRDGAPDQPQHF
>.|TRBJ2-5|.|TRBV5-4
TGTGCCAGCAGCTTGACTGATCAAGAGACCCAGTACTTC
CASSLTDQETQYF
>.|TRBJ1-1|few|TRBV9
TGTGCCAGCAGCGTACAAGGGCAGGAAAAAGCTTTCTTT
CASSVQGQEKAFF
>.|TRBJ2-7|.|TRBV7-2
TGTGCCAGCAGCTTAAGGACCCCCGGAGCCTACGAGCAGTACTTC
CASSLRTPGAYEQYF
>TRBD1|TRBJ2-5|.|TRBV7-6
TGTGCCAGCAGCTTAGAGGGGGCGGAACGAGAGACCCAGTACTTC
CASSLEGAERETQYF
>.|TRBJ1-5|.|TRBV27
TGTGCCAGCAGTTTGATGCGGAATCAGCCCCAGCATTTT
CASSLMRNQPQHF
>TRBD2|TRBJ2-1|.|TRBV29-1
TGCAGCGTTGAAGGGAGCGGGAGGCTTTCCTACAATGAGCAGTTCTTC
CSVEGSGRLSYNEQFF
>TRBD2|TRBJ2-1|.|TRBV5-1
TGCGCCAGCACCAGAATAGCGGGAGAGTTGGACAATGAGCAGTTCTTC
CASTRIAGELDNEQFF
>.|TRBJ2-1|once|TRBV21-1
TGTGCCAGCTCCCCGGCCTCCGGGACGGCGTACAATGAGCAGTTCTTC
CASSPASGTAYNEQFF
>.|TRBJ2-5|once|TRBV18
TGTGCCAGCTCACCTCAGGGAGCCAAAGAGACCCAGTACTTC
CASSPQGAKETQYF
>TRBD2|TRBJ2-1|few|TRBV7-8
TGTGCCAGCAGCTTAGCGCTAGCGGGGTTGTTCTTC
CASSLALAGLFF
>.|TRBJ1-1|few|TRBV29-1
TGCAGCGTTGTACTGGGACGGAACACTGAAGCTTTCTTT
CSVVLGRNTEAFF
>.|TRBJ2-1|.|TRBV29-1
TGCAGCGTTGAAGCCGGAGGGGGCTACAATGAGCAGTTCTTC
CSVEAGGGYNEQFF
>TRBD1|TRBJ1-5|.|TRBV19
TGTGCCAGTAGTTGGGACAGGGCCCAGCCCCAGCATTTT
CASSWDRAQPQHF
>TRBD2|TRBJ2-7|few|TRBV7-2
TGTGCCAGCAGCTTGACTAGCGGGGGCTCCTACGAGCAGTACTTC
CASSLTSGGSYEQYF
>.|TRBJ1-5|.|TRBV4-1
TGCGCCAGCAGCCAAGTAACGGACACAAATCAGCCCCAGCATTTT
CASSQVTDTNQPQHF
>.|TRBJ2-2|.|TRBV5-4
TGTGCCAGCAGCTTGGGGTGGTCTGGGAACACCGGGGAGCTGTTTTTT
CASSLGWSGNTGELFF
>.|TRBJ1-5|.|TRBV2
TGTGCCAGCAGAGGGGAGCTCAATCAGCCCCAGCATTTT
CASRGELNQPQHF
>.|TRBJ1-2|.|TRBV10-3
TGTGCCATCAGTGAGTCGATGCAAGGGTCGGGCTACTATGGCTACACCTTC
CAISESMQGSGYYGYTF
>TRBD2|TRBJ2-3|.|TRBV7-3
TGTGCCAGCAGCTTAACGTCAGCGGGGTACACAGATACGCAGTATTTT
CASSLTSAGYTDTQYF
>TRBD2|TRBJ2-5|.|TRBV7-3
TGTGCCAGCAGTCCCGGGACTAGTGGCCTGGAGACCCAGTACTTC
CASSPGTSGLETQYF
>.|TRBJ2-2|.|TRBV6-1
TGTGCCAGCAGTCCGGGACCCTACGGGGAGCTGTTTTTT
CASSPGPYGELFF
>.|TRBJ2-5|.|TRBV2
TGTGCCAGCAGTGAACGGCTGCAAGAGACCCAGTACTTC
CASSERLQETQYF
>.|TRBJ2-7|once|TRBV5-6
TGTGCCAGCGGACCAAGCGGGTCCAGCTCCTACGAGCAGTACTTC
CASGPSGSSSYEQYF
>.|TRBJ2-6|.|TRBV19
TGTGCCAGTAGCCTAAAAGTCGCGACAGCTGGGGCCAACGTCCTGACTTTC
CASSLKVATAGANVLTF
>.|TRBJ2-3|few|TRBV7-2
TGTGCCAGCAGCTTAGTTGCTGGGGGAGATACGCAGTATTTT
CASSLVAGGDTQYF